This TCR beta chain is drawn from a study of blood T cell repertoires in COVID-19. Produced via immunoSEQ multiplex PCR; TCRdb's table is partial and in-frame only. The repertoire holds about 670,000 clones, with around 89% as singletons. The ends lost 5 bases at V and 3 bases at J; junction bases unmatched: 6. This CDR3 comprises 16 residues. Per germline, CDR1 SGHAT and CDR2 FQDESV (reference sequence). The count of this clone is one. The clonotype originates from a woman between 18 and 30 years old with acute or convalescent COVID-19. This chain uses TRBV11-1 with TRBJ2-3; 12 bases fit TRBD2. The sample was peripheral blood. CDR3 DNA sequence: TGTGCCAGCAGCCCCGGACTAGCGGGGCTGACAGATACGCAGTATTTT. Its translation is CASSPGLAGLTDTQYF. Complete variable domain (other parts from reference TRBV11-1 and TRBJ2-3): EAEVAQSPRYKITEKSQAVAFWCDPISGHATLYWYRQILGQGPELLVQFQDESVVDDSQLPKDRFSAERLKGVDSTLKIQPAELGDSAMYLCASSPGLAGLTDTQYFGPGTRLTVL.